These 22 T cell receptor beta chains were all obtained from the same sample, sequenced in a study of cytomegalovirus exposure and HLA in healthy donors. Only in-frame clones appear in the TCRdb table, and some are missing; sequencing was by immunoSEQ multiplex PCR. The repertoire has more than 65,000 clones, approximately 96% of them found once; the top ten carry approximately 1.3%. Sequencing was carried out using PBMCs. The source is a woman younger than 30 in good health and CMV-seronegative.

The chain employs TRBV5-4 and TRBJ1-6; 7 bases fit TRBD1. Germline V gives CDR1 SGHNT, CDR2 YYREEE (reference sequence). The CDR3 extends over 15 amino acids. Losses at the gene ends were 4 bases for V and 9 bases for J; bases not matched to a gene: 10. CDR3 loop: CASSITTGWGSPLHF. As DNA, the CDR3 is TGTGCCAGCAGCATTACGACAGGGTGGGGTTCACCCCTCCACTTT.

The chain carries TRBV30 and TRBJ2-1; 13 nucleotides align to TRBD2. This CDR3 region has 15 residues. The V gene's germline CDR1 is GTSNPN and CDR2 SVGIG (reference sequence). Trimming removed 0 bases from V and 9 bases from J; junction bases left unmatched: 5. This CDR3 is CAWSVGLAGVTEQFF. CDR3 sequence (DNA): TGTGCCTGGAGTGTAGGACTAGCGGGAGTTACTGAGCAGTTCTTC. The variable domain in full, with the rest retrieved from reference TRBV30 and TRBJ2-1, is SQTIHQWPATLVQPVGSPLSLECTVEGTSNPNLYWYRQAAGRGLQLLFYSVGIGQISSEVPQNLSASRPQDRQFILSSKKLLLSDSGFYLCAWSVGLAGVTEQFFGPGTRLTVL.

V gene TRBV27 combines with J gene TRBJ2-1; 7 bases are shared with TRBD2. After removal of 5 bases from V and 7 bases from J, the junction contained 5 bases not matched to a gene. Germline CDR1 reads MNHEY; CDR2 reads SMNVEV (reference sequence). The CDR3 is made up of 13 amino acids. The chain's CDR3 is CASSREGVNEQFF. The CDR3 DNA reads TGTGCCAGCAGTAGGGAGGGAGTAAATGAGCAGTTCTTC.

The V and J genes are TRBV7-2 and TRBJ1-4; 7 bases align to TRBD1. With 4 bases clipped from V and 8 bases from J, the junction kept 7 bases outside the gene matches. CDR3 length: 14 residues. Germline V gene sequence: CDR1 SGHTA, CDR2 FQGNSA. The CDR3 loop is CASSSGQSSEKLFF. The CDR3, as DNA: TGTGCCAGCAGCTCGGGACAGTCTAGCGAAAAACTGTTTTTT.

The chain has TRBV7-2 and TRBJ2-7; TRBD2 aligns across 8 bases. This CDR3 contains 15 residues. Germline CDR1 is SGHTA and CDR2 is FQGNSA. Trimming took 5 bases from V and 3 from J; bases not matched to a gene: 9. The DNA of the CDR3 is TGTGCCAGCAGCCCGACTAGCGTTATATTCTACGAGCAGTACTTC. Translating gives CASSPTSVIFYEQYF.

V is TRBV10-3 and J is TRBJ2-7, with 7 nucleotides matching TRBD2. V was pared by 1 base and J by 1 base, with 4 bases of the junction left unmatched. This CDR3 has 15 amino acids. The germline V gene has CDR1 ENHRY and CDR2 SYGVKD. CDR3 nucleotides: TGTGCCATCAGTGAGTTTCTAGCGGAGTCCTACGAGCAGTACTTC. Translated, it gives CAISEFLAESYEQYF.

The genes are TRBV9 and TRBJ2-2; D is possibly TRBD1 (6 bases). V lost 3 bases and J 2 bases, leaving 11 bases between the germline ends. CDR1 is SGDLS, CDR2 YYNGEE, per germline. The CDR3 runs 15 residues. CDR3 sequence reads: CASSAQQGNTGELFF. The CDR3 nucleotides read TGTGCCAGCAGCGCACAACAGGGAAACACCGGGGAGCTGTTTTTT.

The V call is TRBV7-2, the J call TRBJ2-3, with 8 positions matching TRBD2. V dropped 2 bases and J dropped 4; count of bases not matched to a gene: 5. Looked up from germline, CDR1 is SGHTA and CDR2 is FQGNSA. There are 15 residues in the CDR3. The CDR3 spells CASSLWSGGSDTQYF. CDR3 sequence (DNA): TGTGCCAGCAGCTTATGGTCGGGAGGGTCAGATACGCAGTATTTT.

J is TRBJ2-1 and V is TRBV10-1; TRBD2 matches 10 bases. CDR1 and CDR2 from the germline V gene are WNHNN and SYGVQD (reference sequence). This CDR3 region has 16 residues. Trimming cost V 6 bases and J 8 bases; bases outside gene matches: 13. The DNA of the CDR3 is TGCGCCAGCAGCAGGGGAGGAACTAGCGGGGTAGATGAGCAGTTCTTC. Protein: CASSRGGTSGVDEQFF.

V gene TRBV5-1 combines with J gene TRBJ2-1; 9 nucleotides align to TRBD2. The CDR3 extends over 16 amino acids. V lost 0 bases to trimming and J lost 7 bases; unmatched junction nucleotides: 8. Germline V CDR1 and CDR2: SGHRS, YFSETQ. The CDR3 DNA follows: TGCGCCAGCAGCTTGGTCCCTGCGACTAGCGGTAATGAGCAGTTCTTC. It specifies CASSLVPATSGNEQFF. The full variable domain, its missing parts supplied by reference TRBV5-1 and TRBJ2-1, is KAGVTQTPRYLIKTRGQQVTLSCSPISGHRSVSWYQQTPGQGLQFLFEYFSETQRNKGNFPGRFSGRQFSNSRSEMNVSTLELGDSALYLCASSLVPATSGNEQFFGPGTRLTVL.

The CDR3 nucleotides read TGTGCCACCAGCAGAGCTCAAGGGGGAAGGAACTCCTATGGCTACACCTTC. This translates into CATSRAQGGRNSYGYTF. The chain is built from TRBV15 and TRBJ1-2; TRBD1 might be the D (6 bases). This CDR3 spans 17 amino acids. The V gene's germline CDR1 is LNHNV and CDR2 YYDKDF (reference sequence). V lost 1 base to trimming and J lost 4 bases, with 19 bases between them.

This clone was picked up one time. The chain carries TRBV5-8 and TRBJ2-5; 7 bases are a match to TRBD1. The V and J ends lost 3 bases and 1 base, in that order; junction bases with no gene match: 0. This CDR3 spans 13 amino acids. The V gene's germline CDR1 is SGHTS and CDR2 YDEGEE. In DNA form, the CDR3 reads TGTGCCAGCAGCTGGGACAGCCAAGAGACCCAGTACTTC. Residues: CASSWDSQETQYF. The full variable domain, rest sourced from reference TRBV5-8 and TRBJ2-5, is EAGVTQSPTHLIKTRGQQATLRCSPISGHTSVYWYQQALGLGLQFLLWYDEGEERNRGNFPPRFSGRQFPNYSSELNVNALELEDSALYLCASSWDSQETQYFGPGTRLLVL.

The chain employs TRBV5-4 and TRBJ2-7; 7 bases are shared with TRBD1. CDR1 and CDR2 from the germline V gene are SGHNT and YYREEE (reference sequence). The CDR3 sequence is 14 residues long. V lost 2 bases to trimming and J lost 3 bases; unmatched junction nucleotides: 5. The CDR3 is CASSFRDRYYEQYF. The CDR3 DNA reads TGTGCCAGCAGCTTCCGGGACAGATACTACGAGCAGTACTTC. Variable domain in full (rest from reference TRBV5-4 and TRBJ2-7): ETGVTQSPTHLIKTRGQQVTLRCSSQSGHNTVSWYQQALGQGPQFIFQYYREEENGRGNFPPRFSGLQFPNYSSELNVNALELDDSALYLCASSFRDRYYEQYFGPGTRLTVT.

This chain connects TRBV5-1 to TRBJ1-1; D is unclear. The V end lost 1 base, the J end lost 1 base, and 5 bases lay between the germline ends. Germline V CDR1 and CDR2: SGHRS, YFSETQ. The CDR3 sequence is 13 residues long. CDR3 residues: CASSLPENTEAFF. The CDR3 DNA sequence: TGCGCCAGCAGCTTGCCAGAGAACACTGAAGCTTTCTTT.

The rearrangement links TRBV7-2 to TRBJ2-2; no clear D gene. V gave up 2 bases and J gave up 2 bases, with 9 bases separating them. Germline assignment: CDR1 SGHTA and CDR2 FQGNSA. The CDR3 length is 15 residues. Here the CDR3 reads CASSLRSSNTGELFF. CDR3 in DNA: TGTGCCAGCAGCTTAAGGTCTAGTAACACCGGGGAGCTGTTTTTT. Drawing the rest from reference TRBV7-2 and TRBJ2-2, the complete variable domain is GAGVSQSPSNKVTEKGKDVELRCDPISGHTALYWYRQSLGQGLEFLIYFQGNSAPDKSGLPSDRFSAERTGGSVSTLTIQRTQQEDSAVYLCASSLRSSNTGELFFGEGSRLTVL.

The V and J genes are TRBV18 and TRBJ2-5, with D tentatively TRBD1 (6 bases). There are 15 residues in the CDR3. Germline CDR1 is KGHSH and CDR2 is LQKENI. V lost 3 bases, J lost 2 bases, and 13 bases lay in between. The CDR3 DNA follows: TGTGCCAGCTCACCCCGGACAGTAAGTCAAGAGACCCAGTACTTC. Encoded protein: CASSPRTVSQETQYF.

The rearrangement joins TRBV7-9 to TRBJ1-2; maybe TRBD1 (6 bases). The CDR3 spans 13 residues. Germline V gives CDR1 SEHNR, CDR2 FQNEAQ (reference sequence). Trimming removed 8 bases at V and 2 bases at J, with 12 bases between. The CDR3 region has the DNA TGTGCCAGCCGGGTGGACAGAAACTATGGCTACACCTTC. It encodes CASRVDRNYGYTF.

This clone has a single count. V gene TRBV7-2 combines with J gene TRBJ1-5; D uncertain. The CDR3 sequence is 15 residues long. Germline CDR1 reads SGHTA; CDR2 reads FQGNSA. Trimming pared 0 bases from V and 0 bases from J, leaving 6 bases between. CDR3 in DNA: TGTGCCAGCAGCTTAGCGGCGGGTAGCAATCAGCCCCAGCATTTT. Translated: CASSLAAGSNQPQHF.

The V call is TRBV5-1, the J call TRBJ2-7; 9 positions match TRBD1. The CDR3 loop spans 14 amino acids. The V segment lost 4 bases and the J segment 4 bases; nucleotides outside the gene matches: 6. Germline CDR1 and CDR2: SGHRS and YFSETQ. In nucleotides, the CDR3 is TGCGCCAGCAGCACAGGGGGCAAGGGATACGAGCAGTACTTC. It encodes CASSTGGKGYEQYF.

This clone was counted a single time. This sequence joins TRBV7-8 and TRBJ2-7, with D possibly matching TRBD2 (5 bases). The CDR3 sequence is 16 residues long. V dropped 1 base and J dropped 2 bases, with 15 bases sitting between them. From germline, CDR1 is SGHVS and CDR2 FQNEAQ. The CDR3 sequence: CASSLVPGGGTYEQYF. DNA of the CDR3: TGTGCCAGCAGCTTAGTCCCAGGAGGTGGGACCTACGAGCAGTACTTC.

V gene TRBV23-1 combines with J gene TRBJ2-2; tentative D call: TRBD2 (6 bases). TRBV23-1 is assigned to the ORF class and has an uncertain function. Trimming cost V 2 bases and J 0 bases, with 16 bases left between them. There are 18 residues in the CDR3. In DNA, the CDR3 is TGCGCCAGCAGTCAACCCTCCAGGGAGGCGACGAACACCGGGGAGCTGTTTTTT. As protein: CASSQPSREATNTGELFF.

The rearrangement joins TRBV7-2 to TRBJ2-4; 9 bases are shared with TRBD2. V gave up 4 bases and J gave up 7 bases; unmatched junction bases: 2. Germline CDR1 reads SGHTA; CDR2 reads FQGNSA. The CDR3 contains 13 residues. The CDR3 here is CASSSGLANIQYF. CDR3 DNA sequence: TGTGCCAGCAGCTCAGGACTAGCGAACATTCAGTACTTC.